These T cell receptor beta chains were read from a single sample in a study of patients and donors after allogeneic stem cell transplantation. TCRdb fed the RT-PCR reads into MiXCR, producing one record per CDR3 protein. The sample lists approximately 90,000 distinct CDR3 sequences; 5% were seen once. The sample consisted of blood, either unsorted or a sorted T cell fraction (not recorded which). These receptors were taken from a human donor who was either an allogeneic HSCT recipient or a stem cell or donor lymphocyte infusion donor (not recorded which). It is not recorded whose cells these are; they may come from a transplant donor. Each CDR3 is given with its conserved first and last residue. Each record gives: CDR3 DNA, CDR3 protein, J gene, clone size, V gene, D gene. D genes are given only for firm matches. Clone size appears in some rows only: once, few, many, or a class for an expanded clone.

CDR3nt: TGTGCCAGCAGCACGGGACCAGGGGGCCCCTATGGCTACACCTTC; CDR3aa: CASSTGPGGPYGYTF; j_gene: TRBJ1-2; abundance: few; v_gene: TRBV5-6; d_gene: TRBD1
CDR3nt: TGCGCCAGCAGTGAAGAGGGCGCTTTCTTT; CDR3aa: CASSEEGAFF; j_gene: TRBJ1-1; abundance: many; v_gene: TRBV10-1; d_gene: .
CDR3nt: TGTGCCAGCAGCTTACAAGCTTATGGCTACACCTTC; CDR3aa: CASSLQAYGYTF; j_gene: TRBJ1-2; abundance: .; v_gene: TRBV7-2; d_gene: .
CDR3nt: TGTGCCATCAGCCCGGGACAGATCAATGAGCAGTTCTTC; CDR3aa: CAISPGQINEQFF; j_gene: TRBJ2-1; abundance: many; v_gene: TRBV10-3; d_gene: TRBD1
CDR3nt: TGCGCCAGCAGTGAGTCTGGGGCCTACGAGCAGTACTTC; CDR3aa: CASSESGAYEQYF; j_gene: TRBJ2-7; abundance: many; v_gene: TRBV10-1; d_gene: .
CDR3nt: TGCGCCAGCGGGACAGGGGACCACGAGCAGTACTTC; CDR3aa: CASGTGDHEQYF; j_gene: TRBJ2-7; abundance: many; v_gene: TRBV5-1; d_gene: TRBD1
CDR3nt: TGTGCCAGCAGCCAACTATCCGGGGAGCTGTTTTTT; CDR3aa: CASSQLSGELFF; j_gene: TRBJ2-2; abundance: many; v_gene: TRBV7-3; d_gene: .
CDR3nt: TGTGCCAGCAGCGCCACAGATACGCAGTATTTT; CDR3aa: CASSATDTQYF; j_gene: TRBJ2-3; abundance: many; v_gene: TRBV9; d_gene: .
CDR3nt: TGTGCCAGCAGTAGCCACCAAACCTACGAGCAGTACTTC; CDR3aa: CASSSHQTYEQYF; j_gene: TRBJ2-7; abundance: many; v_gene: TRBV12-3/TRBV12-4; d_gene: .
CDR3nt: TGTGCCAGCAGCTCAGGGGTAGGGAACATTCAGTACTTC; CDR3aa: CASSSGVGNIQYF; j_gene: TRBJ2-4; abundance: many; v_gene: TRBV7-9; d_gene: .
CDR3nt: TGTGCCAGCAGCCTGGAACTCCTTGCTAATTCACCCCTCCACTTT; CDR3aa: CASSLELLANSPLHF; j_gene: TRBJ1-6; abundance: many; v_gene: TRBV5-4; d_gene: .
CDR3nt: TGCAGCTATCGACCGAAGGGGTTGAGCACTGAAGCTTTCTTT; CDR3aa: CSYRPKGLSTEAFF; j_gene: TRBJ1-1; abundance: many; v_gene: TRBV29-1; d_gene: .
CDR3nt: TGCGCCAGCAGCTTGGAGGGACAGGGTGGCTATAATTCACCCCTCCACTTT; CDR3aa: CASSLEGQGGYNSPLHF; j_gene: TRBJ1-6; abundance: many; v_gene: TRBV5-1; d_gene: TRBD1
CDR3nt: TGTGCCAGCAACTCCCAGGGGGCGGCTAATGAAAAACTGTTTTTT; CDR3aa: CASNSQGAANEKLFF; j_gene: TRBJ1-4; abundance: .; v_gene: TRBV2; d_gene: TRBD1
CDR3nt: TGCGCCAGCAGTCAATTGGCGCGGATAGTCCTTTCGGAACATCAGCCCCAGCATTTT; CDR3aa: CASSQLARIVLSEHQPQHF; j_gene: TRBJ1-5; abundance: medium-sized; v_gene: TRBV23-1; d_gene: .
CDR3nt: TGTGCCAGCAGTAAATCATCAGGGCTACAAGCTTTCTTT; CDR3aa: CASSKSSGLQAFF; j_gene: TRBJ1-1; abundance: many; v_gene: TRBV28; d_gene: .
CDR3nt: TGTGCCAGCAGTGACGACAGGGGAGATGAAAAACTGTTTTTT; CDR3aa: CASSDDRGDEKLFF; j_gene: TRBJ1-4; abundance: many; v_gene: TRBV6-1; d_gene: TRBD1
CDR3nt: TGTGCCTGGAGTGACAGGGGGCAAGAGCCCCAGCATTTT; CDR3aa: CAWSDRGQEPQHF; j_gene: TRBJ1-5; abundance: many; v_gene: TRBV30; d_gene: TRBD1
CDR3nt: TGCAGTGCTGGGGGGGACAGGGATACAGATACGCAGTATTTT; CDR3aa: CSAGGDRDTDTQYF; j_gene: TRBJ2-3; abundance: many; v_gene: TRBV20-1; d_gene: TRBD1
CDR3nt: TGTGCCAGTAGCGGGCATCGGGGACAGGGAGGAAGGCAGCCCCAGCATTTT; CDR3aa: CASSGHRGQGGRQPQHF; j_gene: TRBJ1-5; abundance: .; v_gene: TRBV19; d_gene: TRBD1
CDR3nt: TGTGCCAGCAGTCCGGGACAGGGAAAACGTGGGCAGTACTTC; CDR3aa: CASSPGQGKRGQYF; j_gene: TRBJ2-7; abundance: .; v_gene: TRBV6-1; d_gene: TRBD1
CDR3nt: TGCGCCAGCAGCTTGGGTAGCGGCCAAGAGACCCAGTACTTC; CDR3aa: CASSLGSGQETQYF; j_gene: TRBJ2-5; abundance: .; v_gene: TRBV5-1; d_gene: .
CDR3nt: TGCGCCAGCAGCATCGGGACTAGCGGGGGATCAGAGACCCAGTACTTC; CDR3aa: CASSIGTSGGSETQYF; j_gene: TRBJ2-5; abundance: many; v_gene: TRBV5-1; d_gene: TRBD2
CDR3nt: TGCAGTGCTAGTCTTCCATCTGGAAACACCATATATTTT; CDR3aa: CSASLPSGNTIYF; j_gene: TRBJ1-3; abundance: many; v_gene: TRBV20-1; d_gene: .